Below, one TCR beta chain is given with its context. The sample comes from a study of blood T cell repertoires in COVID-19. Assay used: immunoSEQ multiplex PCR; TCRdb lists only in-frame clones, some missing. Of tens of thousands of clones listed, approximately 90% are singletons. The CDR3 has 15 residues. Germline V gene lookup returns CDR1 SGHTA and CDR2 FQGNSA. Trimming left V 5 bases short and J 3 bases short, with 17 bases between. The origin of this receptor is a human donor in a cohort sampled during active COVID-19. This chain uses TRBV7-2 with TRBJ2-7, with D possibly matching TRBD1 (6 bases). Source material: peripheral blood. CDR3 protein: CASSQGLGRGYEQYF. The DNA of the CDR3 is TGTGCCAGCAGCCAAGGATTGGGCAGGGGCTACGAGCAGTACTTC.